These T cell receptor beta chains were read from a single sample in a study of CD8+ T cells in alopecia areata. TCRdb's table, derived via immunoSEQ multiplex PCR, lists solely in-frame clones and lacks some. The sample gives about 70,000 clones, approximately 30% of which show up once; around 14% is in the top ten. Specimen: CD8+ T cells sorted from blood, collected at week 4, from a patient treated with tofacitinib. These receptor sequences come from a human donor with alopecia areata. Both conserved end residues are part of each CDR3. A D gene is named only where the DNA matches it firmly. The size entry is marked missing in some rows and otherwise reads once, few, many or a size class.

V	size	J	D	DNA	CDR3
TRBV29-1	.	TRBJ2-1	TRBD2	TGCAGCGCCGTTCTAGCGGTCTACAATGAGCAGTTCTTC	CSAVLAVYNEQFF
TRBV4-1	few	TRBJ2-1	TRBD2	TGCGCCAGCAGCCAAGGCCCCCCGGGACTAAGCCACAATGAGCAGTTCTTC	CASSQGPPGLSHNEQFF
TRBV11-2	.	TRBJ2-5	.	TGTGCCAGCAGCCAAACTAGGGGGGAGACCCAGTACTTC	CASSQTRGETQYF
TRBV7-6	.	TRBJ1-2	.	TGTGCCAGCAGCTCGGACATTCTCTATGGCTACACCTTC	CASSSDILYGYTF
TRBV21-1	.	TRBJ1-2	.	TGTGCCACCAGGGGGGTCAGGAACTATGGCTACACCTTC	CATRGVRNYGYTF
TRBV2	.	TRBJ1-2	.	TGTGCCAGCAGTGAAGCCCCCAGGGCTGACTATGGCTACACCTTC	CASSEAPRADYGYTF
TRBV30	.	TRBJ1-1	.	TGTGCCTGGAGACGGGGAATGGAAGCTTTCTTT	CAWRRGMEAFF
TRBV7-8	many	TRBJ2-1	.	TGTGCCAGCAGCCCAATGGGTTCTTCCTACAATGAGCAGTTCTTC	CASSPMGSSYNEQFF
TRBV29-1	.	TRBJ2-7	.	TGCAGCGTTGGAGGGGACTACGAGCAGTACTTC	CSVGGDYEQYF
TRBV6-5	.	TRBJ1-1	.	TGTGCCAGCAAACCGACGGATATGAACACTGAAGCTTTCTTT	CASKPTDMNTEAFF
TRBV2	.	TRBJ2-5	.	TGTGCCAGCAGTGTGGGAGCGGATCAAGAGACCCAGTACTTC	CASSVGADQETQYF
TRBV11-2	many	TRBJ2-7	TRBD2	TGTGCCAGCAGCCCCCGAGGAGCGGGGGGCTCCTACGAGCAGTACTTC	CASSPRGAGGSYEQYF
TRBV29-1	.	TRBJ2-7	TRBD2	TGCAGCGTTCGTGCGGGAGGTCTAATGGACGAGCAGTACTTC	CSVRAGGLMDEQYF
TRBV5-1	many	TRBJ2-7	.	TGCGCCAGCAGCTTGGGTCCCCTAGAGCAGTACTTC	CASSLGPLEQYF
TRBV30	.	TRBJ1-5	.	TGTGCCTGGAGTGTATCGGGGCCAAGGAATCAGCCCCAGCATTTT	CAWSVSGPRNQPQHF
TRBV29-1	few	TRBJ1-1	.	TGCAGCGTTCCGAGCGAGACAGAGAACACTGAAGCTTTCTTT	CSVPSETENTEAFF
TRBV5-6	.	TRBJ2-4	.	TGTGCCAGCAGCTTGGCTGGTGGGAAAAACATTCAGTACTTC	CASSLAGGKNIQYF
TRBV14	few	TRBJ2-7	TRBD1	TGTGCCAGCAGCCAAGGGACAGGGGGCTTCGAGCAGTACTTC	CASSQGTGGFEQYF
TRBV29-1	.	TRBJ2-3	TRBD2	TGCAGCGTCTTGAGTTCTAGCGGGAGGACAGATACGCAGTATTTT	CSVLSSSGRTDTQYF
TRBV29-1	.	TRBJ2-1	.	TGCAGCGTTCGCCGGGGCGCGGCGGATGAGCAGTTCTTC	CSVRRGAADEQFF
TRBV5-4	few	TRBJ2-1	.	TGTGCCAGCACCTCGGGACCTAAGCACAATGAGCAGTTCTTC	CASTSGPKHNEQFF
TRBV19	.	TRBJ2-7	TRBD1	TGTGCCACAACGGGGCAGGGGGCCTACGAGCAGTACTTC	CATTGQGAYEQYF
TRBV25-1	once	TRBJ2-1	TRBD1	TGTGCCAGCAGTGTAACGACAGGGATGAATGAGCAGTTCTTC	CASSVTTGMNEQFF
TRBV7-9	.	TRBJ2-1	TRBD2	TGTGCCAGCAGCCCGCCCGGGACTAGCTACAATGAGCAGTTCTTC	CASSPPGTSYNEQFF
TRBV5-4	.	TRBJ1-4	.	TGTGCCAGCAGCTTGAGTTCGGGGGGCTTGGGTGAAAAACTGTTTTTT	CASSLSSGGLGEKLFF
TRBV14	.	TRBJ1-2	.	TGTGCCAGCAGCCAAGATCGGGCCGGGAACTATGGCTACACCTTC	CASSQDRAGNYGYTF
TRBV9	.	TRBJ2-2	.	TGTGCCAGCAGCTTCACTAGCTCCGGGGAGCTGTTTTTT	CASSFTSSGELFF
TRBV6-5	few	TRBJ2-1	TRBD2	TGTGCCAGCAGTTACTCGAATAGCGGGAGTTACAATGAGCAGTTCTTC	CASSYSNSGSYNEQFF
TRBV30	.	TRBJ2-7	.	TGTGCCTGGATGTTGGGGTACGAGCAGTACTTC	CAWMLGYEQYF
TRBV29-1	.	TRBJ2-3	.	TGCAGCGTTTATCGACCAAGCACAGATACGCAGTATTTT	CSVYRPSTDTQYF
TRBV29-1	few	TRBJ2-7	.	TGCAGCGTGGCACCGGCGGGATCCTACGAGCAGTACTTC	CSVAPAGSYEQYF
TRBV9	few	TRBJ2-3	TRBD2	TGTGCCAGCAGTGTCGGACTAGCGGGTTACACAGATACGCAGTATTTT	CASSVGLAGYTDTQYF
TRBV4-3	.	TRBJ2-5	.	TGCGCCAGCAGCCCAGCCAGCAGGGGGGGGGAGACCCAGTACTTC	CASSPASRGGETQYF
TRBV10-3	.	TRBJ1-2	.	TGTGCCATCAGTGAGGATCTTAAAATAACGGCCAACTATGGCTACACCTTC	CAISEDLKITANYGYTF
TRBV7-2	.	TRBJ2-7	.	TGTGCCAGCAGGGAGCTAAGAGGGTACGAGCAGTACTTC	CASRELRGYEQYF